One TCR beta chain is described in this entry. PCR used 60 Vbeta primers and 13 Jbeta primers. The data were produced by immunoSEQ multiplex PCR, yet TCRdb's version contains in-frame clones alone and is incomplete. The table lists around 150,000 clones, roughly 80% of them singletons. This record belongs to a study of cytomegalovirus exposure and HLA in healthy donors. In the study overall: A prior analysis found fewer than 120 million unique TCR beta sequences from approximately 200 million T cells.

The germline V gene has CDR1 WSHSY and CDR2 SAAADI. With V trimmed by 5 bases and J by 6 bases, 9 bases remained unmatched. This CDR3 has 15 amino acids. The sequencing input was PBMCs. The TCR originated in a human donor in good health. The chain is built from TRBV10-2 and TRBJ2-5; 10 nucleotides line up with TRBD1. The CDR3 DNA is TGCGCCAGCAGTTCGGGACAGGGGATATTAAAGACCCAGTACTTC. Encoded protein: CASSSGQGILKTQYF.